The 30 T cell receptor beta chains reported below all come from one sample, sequenced in a study of blood T cell repertoires in COVID-19 (dated by TCRdb to the early 2020s). Receptors were amplified or captured by the immunoSEQ multiplex PCR assay. In TCRdb, the immuneACCESS table is reduced to in-frame sequences with V and J assigned. These tables do not hold every clone; where another copy was compared, an unresolved V gene accounts for under half, and the others remain unexplained. Within this sample are about 180,000 clones, with about four fifths of them counted one time only. Of the sample, almost 8.5% is held by the ten largest clones. Sequenced input: peripheral blood. These receptors were collected from a woman aged 70-85 years with acute or convalescent COVID-19.

J is TRBJ2-7 and V is TRBV3-1 (or the pseudogene TRBV3-2); 8 nucleotides agree with TRBD2. The germline V gene encodes CDR1 LGHDT and CDR2 YNNKEL (reference sequence). Trimming at V came to 2 bases and at J to 2 bases, leaving 8 bases not matched to a gene. This CDR3 is 16 amino acids long. The DNA for the CDR3 is TGTGCCAGCAGCCAATTGAGCGGGAGAGGCGCCTACGAGCAGTACTTC. Its protein is CASSQLSGRGAYEQYF.

The chain uses TRBV19 and TRBJ2-1; 8 bases are a match to TRBD2. The junction had 5 bases not matched to a gene; V was cut back by 3 bases and J by 10 bases. CDR1 and CDR2 from the germline V gene are LNHDA and SQIVND (reference sequence). CDR3 length: 13 residues. The CDR3 nucleotides read TGTGCCAGTAGTATGGGACTAGTCTCCGAGCAGTTCTTC. Translating gives CASSMGLVSEQFF.

This chain uses TRBV4-3 with TRBJ1-1; the match to TRBD1 covers 8 bases. The CDR3 has 14 residues. Losses at the gene ends were 0 bases for V and 8 bases for J; bases not matched to a gene: 5. Germline V gene lookup returns CDR1 LGHNA and CDR2 YSLEER. The CDR3: CASSQDVQGGEAFF. In DNA form, the CDR3 reads TGCGCCAGCAGCCAAGACGTACAGGGGGGAGAAGCTTTCTTT.

The chain couples TRBV11-2 to TRBJ1-6; 9 positions match TRBD1. The germline V gene has CDR1 SGHAT and CDR2 FQNNGV. The CDR3 covers 18 residues. V was clipped by 3 bases and J by 7 bases; unmatched bases: 13. The CDR3 DNA follows: TGTGCCAGCAGCTTTCTCCCCACTTCGACAGGGGGGAATTCACCCCTCCACTTT. This gives the protein CASSFLPTSTGGNSPLHF.

The chain is built from TRBV29-1 and TRBJ1-5; D gene ambiguous. The CDR3 sequence is 13 residues long. The germline V and J ends were trimmed by 4 bases and 4 bases, with 11 bases remaining between them. Germline values: CDR1 SQVTM, CDR2 ANQGSEA. The CDR3 DNA follows: TGCAGCGTTGGTACGTCAGGTAATCAGCCCCAGCATTTT. Residues: CSVGTSGNQPQHF. The complete variable domain, with remaining parts taken from reference TRBV29-1 and TRBJ1-5, reads SAVISQKPSRDICQRGTSLTIQCQVDSQVTMMFWYRQQPGQSLTLIATANQGSEATYESGFVIDKFPISRPNLTFSTLTVSNMSPEDSSIYLCSVGTSGNQPQHFGDGTRLSIL.

This chain connects TRBV15 to TRBJ2-2; 10 positions agree with TRBD1. CDR3 length equals 16 residues. The V segment lost 7 bases and the J segment 3 bases; nucleotides outside the gene matches: 8. Per the germline V gene, CDR1 is LNHNV and CDR2 is YYDKDF (reference sequence). The CDR3, as DNA: TGTGCCACCAACTGGGACAGGGGAGCGGACACCGGGGAGCTGTTTTTT. Amino acids: CATNWDRGADTGELFF.

CDR3 nucleotides: TGTGCCATAGACCAGGGGCCAACTGAAGCTTTCTTT. Translation: CAIDQGPTEAFF. The chain employs TRBV12-3 or TRBV12-4 and TRBJ1-1; the D gene is possibly TRBD1 (6 bases). V lost 10 bases, J lost 5 bases, and 14 bases lay in between. The CDR3 runs 12 residues.

This clone was counted a few times. This sequence joins TRBV28 and TRBJ1-1; tentatively, D is TRBD1 (6 bases). The V end lost 6 bases, the J end lost 1 base, and 12 bases lay between the germline ends. The CDR3 runs to 14 residues. The germline gives CDR1 MDHEN, CDR2 SYDVKM. The CDR3 DNA follows: TGTGCCAGCAGCGCGACAGGATCGAACACTGAAGCTTTCTTT. It specifies CASSATGSNTEAFF.

The chain couples TRBV2 to TRBJ1-2; D unclear. Trimming removed 4 bases from V and 13 bases from J, with 19 bases in between. The germline V gene encodes CDR1 SNHLY and CDR2 FYNNEI. The length of the CDR3 is 13 residues. CDR3 coding DNA: TGTGCCAGCAGTGCCAGTATGGAGCTTGGATCCACCTTC. Translating gives CASSASMELGSTF.

The rearrangement joins TRBV6-1 to TRBJ2-4; 9 bases are a match to TRBD2. After removal of 4 bases from V and 6 bases from J, the junction contained 10 bases not matched to a gene. CDR3 size: 16 residues. Looked up from germline, CDR1 is MNHNS and CDR2 is SASEGT. CDR3 DNA: TGTGCCAGCAGTGCCCGGGGACTAGCAAGTCTAAACATTCAGTACTTC. Residues: CASSARGLASLNIQYF.

The chain is built from TRBV6-1 and TRBJ1-5; D is possibly TRBD1 (5 bases). V was clipped by 3 bases and J by 4 bases, with 13 bases between them. The CDR3 has 15 amino acids. The germline gives CDR1 MNHNS, CDR2 SASEGT. The CDR3 DNA sequence: TGTGCCAGCAGTGAGGGTCAGGGTCTTAATCAGCCCCAGCATTTT. It codes for CASSEGQGLNQPQHF.

The chain combines TRBV9 with TRBJ2-1; a possible D gene is TRBD2 (5 bases). Trimming took 4 bases from V and 7 from J, leaving 18 bases between them. CDR1 SGDLS and CDR2 YYNGEE come from the germline V gene. CDR3 length: 15 residues. The CDR3 region has the DNA TGTGCCAGCAGCCCCTCCGGCGCGGGTGGGAATGAGCAGTTCTTC. Translation gives CASSPSGAGGNEQFF.

V gene TRBV28 combines with J gene TRBJ1-5; D is possibly TRBD1 (6 bases). CDR1 MDHEN and CDR2 SYDVKM come from the germline V gene. The CDR3 runs to 16 residues. Trimming took 4 bases from V and 0 from J, leaving 13 bases between them. In DNA, the CDR3 is TGTGCCAGCAGTTCCGGACAGCTGTATAGCAATCAGCCCCAGCATTTT. Protein: CASSSGQLYSNQPQHF.

The J gene is TRBJ1-2, the V gene TRBV28; D unresolved. With 3 bases removed from V and 7 bases from J, the gap between germline ends came to 12 bases. Germline lookup yields CDR1 MDHEN and CDR2 SYDVKM. The CDR3 extends over 13 amino acids. Here the CDR3 DNA reads TGTGCCAGCAGTTTTGAGGGTCGGGGTGGCTACACCTTC. Protein product: CASSFEGRGGYTF.

This sequence joins TRBV7-2 and TRBJ1-1; TRBD1 might be the D (6 bases). Trimming cost V 5 bases and J 5 bases, with 12 bases left between them. The length of the CDR3 is 13 residues. CDR1 and CDR2 from the germline V gene are SGHTA and FQGNSA. The CDR3 reads CASSLIQGTEAFF. In DNA, the CDR3 is TGTGCCAGCAGCCTGATACAGGGAACTGAAGCTTTCTTT.

The chain joins TRBV12-3 or TRBV12-4 to TRBJ1-1; D not resolved. Between the trimmed V and J ends, which lost 2 bases and 8 bases, there was a span of 12 bases. This CDR3 has 13 amino acids. CDR3 sequence reads: CASSLSPPPEAFF. DNA for the CDR3: TGTGCCAGCAGTTTAAGCCCTCCCCCGGAAGCTTTCTTT.

The V call is TRBV19, the J call TRBJ2-7; 7 bases map to TRBD1. V dropped 5 bases and J dropped 7; count of bases not matched to a gene: 2. Germline values: CDR1 LNHDA, CDR2 SQIVND (reference sequence). This CDR3 region has 11 residues. The CDR3 loop reads CASSETGEQYF. CDR3 DNA: TGTGCCAGTAGTGAGACAGGGGAGCAGTACTTC.

The chain employs TRBV28 and TRBJ2-7; D is possibly TRBD1 (6 bases). Germline assignment: CDR1 MDHEN and CDR2 SYDVKM. V lost 3 bases and J 2 bases, leaving 11 bases between the germline ends. The CDR3 extends over 14 amino acids. CDR3 DNA: TGTGCCAGCAGTTTCCGGGACACCACCTACGAGCAGTACTTC. Protein product: CASSFRDTTYEQYF.

This clone was observed a few times. The gene calls are TRBV5-1 and TRBJ1-5; 9 bases match TRBD1. The CDR3 consists of 17 residues. The trim removed 0 bases at V and 6 bases at J, leaving 10 bases unmatched. Germline values: CDR1 SGHRS, CDR2 YFSETQ. The CDR3 DNA sequence: TGCGCCAGCAGCTTGGAGCCTGGGACAGGGAAGGTTCAGCCCCAGCATTTT. It codes for CASSLEPGTGKVQPQHF.

The gene calls are TRBV9 and TRBJ1-6; 7 bases agree with TRBD1. With V trimmed by 4 bases and J by 7 bases, 8 bases remained unmatched. This CDR3 region has 15 residues. Germline values: CDR1 SGDLS, CDR2 YYNGEE. The DNA for the CDR3 is TGTGCCAGCAGCCCAGAGGGACAGACAAATTCACCCCTCCACTTT. It specifies CASSPEGQTNSPLHF.

The chain links TRBV3-1 (or the pseudogene TRBV3-2) to TRBJ2-7; maybe TRBD2 (6 bases). CDR1 and CDR2 (germline): LGHDT, YNNKEL (reference sequence). Trimming pared 2 bases from V and 4 bases from J, leaving 15 bases between. The CDR3 runs to 15 residues. In DNA form, the CDR3 reads TGTGCCAGCAGCCAATATGGGGGGAGTACGTACGAGCAGTACTTC. Its translation: CASSQYGGSTYEQYF.

This chain connects TRBV27 to TRBJ2-3; TRBD2 agrees at 7 bases. Germline V lookup: CDR1 MNHEY, CDR2 SMNVEV (reference sequence). Trimming cost V 8 bases and J 6 bases; bases outside gene matches: 11. This CDR3 is 14 amino acids long. CDR3: CASSTSYPPDTQYF. The DNA of the CDR3 is TGTGCCAGCTCGACTAGCTACCCACCCGATACGCAGTATTTT.

The chain combines TRBV12-5 with TRBJ1-4; D gene ambiguous. Deletions cut 3 bases from V and 8 bases from J, with 7 bases between. Germline lookup yields CDR1 LGHNT and CDR2 FRNRAP. The CDR3 spans 12 residues. CDR3 region: CASGFPHEKLFF. CDR3 DNA sequence: TGTGCTAGTGGTTTCCCACACGAAAAACTGTTTTTT.

The J gene is TRBJ2-7, the V gene TRBV7-8, with 7 bases that match TRBD2. V shed 5 bases, J shed 4 bases, and the junction held 5 bases outside the gene matches. The germline CDR1 and CDR2 sequences are SGHVS and FQNEAQ. The CDR3 length is 13 residues. CDR3 loop: CASSRTGGYEQYF. The CDR3 DNA reads as TGTGCCAGCAGCCGCACGGGGGGTTACGAGCAGTACTTC.

The chain uses TRBV5-5 and TRBJ1-4; a weak D match, TRBD1 (6 bases). This CDR3 has 15 amino acids. Trimming left V 4 bases short and J 2 bases short, with 12 bases between. Germline values: CDR1 SGHKS, CDR2 YYEKEE (reference sequence). The CDR3 DNA follows: TGTGCCAGCAGCCTCGGGGGGGGCACTAATGAAAAACTGTTTTTT. It codes for CASSLGGGTNEKLFF.

This rearrangement joins TRBV12-3 or TRBV12-4 to TRBJ1-2; the D is unclear. V was shortened by 6 bases and J by 7 bases, with 15 bases between the two germline ends. This CDR3 is 13 amino acids long. The chain's CDR3 is CASSHRRLGGYTF. The CDR3 DNA sequence: TGTGCCAGCAGCCACCGGAGGCTCGGTGGCTACACCTTC.

The V call is TRBV24-1, the J call TRBJ1-2; 9 bases are shared with TRBD1. CDR1 KGHDR and CDR2 SFDVKD come from the germline V gene. This CDR3 has 14 amino acids. V trimming: 4 bases; J trimming: 3 bases; junction bases outside the gene matches: 2. CDR3 nucleotide sequence: TGTGCCACCAGTGACCGGGACAGGGACTATGGCTACACCTTC. Protein: CATSDRDRDYGYTF.

The chain uses TRBV19 and TRBJ1-1, with 11 nucleotides matching TRBD1. The V gene end was trimmed by 1 base and the J gene end by 4 bases; junction bases not matched to a gene: 8. Germline loops: CDR1 LNHDA, CDR2 SQIVND (reference sequence). The CDR3 totals 17 residues. The CDR3: CASSIARTGGIGTEAFF. CDR3 DNA: TGTGCCAGTAGTATAGCCCGGACAGGGGGCATAGGCACTGAAGCTTTCTTT.

This clone occurred a few times. The chain is built from TRBV7-2 and TRBJ2-2, with D maybe TRBD2 (5 bases). CDR1 is SGHTA and CDR2 is FQGNSA in the germline V gene. The CDR3 loop spans 15 amino acids. Trimming shortened V by 2 bases and J by 4 bases, and 11 bases separated the two germline ends. The CDR3 spells CASSLRGPTTGELFF. The CDR3 DNA reads TGTGCCAGCAGCTTAAGAGGGCCGACCACCGGGGAGCTGTTTTTT.

The V gene is TRBV2, the J gene TRBJ1-6, with no clear D. The germline V gene encodes CDR1 SNHLY and CDR2 FYNNEI. CDR3 length equals 13 residues. With 11 bases removed from V and 6 bases from J, the gap between germline ends came to 14 bases. The DNA for the CDR3 is TGTGCCGGATCAACAGAAGTTAATTCACCCCTCCACTTT. It specifies CAGSTEVNSPLHF.